One and the same sample provided the 25 T cell receptor beta chains below, sequenced in a study of OX40 agonist ivuxolimab in advanced cancers. Profiled with immunoSEQ multiplex PCR; TCRdb holds only in-frame clones, not every one. Among around 87,000 clones listed, 85% to 95% were seen once. The source was CD4+ or CD8+ T cells sorted from blood, collected in a trial of the OX40 agonist ivuxolimab. Receptor source: an adult with an advanced solid tumor such as melanoma, head and neck, liver or kidney cancer.

J is TRBJ1-1 and V is TRBV10-2; no firm D call. The CDR3 totals 13 residues. The V gene lost 6 bases and the J gene lost 5 bases, with 13 bases spanning the gap. Germline CDR1 WSHSY, CDR2 SAAADI. The DNA for the CDR3 is TGCGCCAGCAGAGAACGAGGAGGGACTGAAGCTTTCTTT. Translating gives CASRERGGTEAFF.

This chain connects TRBV9 to TRBJ1-1; no firm D call. This CDR3 is 13 amino acids long. V dropped 0 bases and J dropped 1 base, with 4 bases sitting between them. Germline CDR1 and CDR2: SGDLS and YYNGEE. In DNA, the CDR3 is TGTGCCAGCAGCGTAGAGGGGAACACTGAAGCTTTCTTT. This encodes CASSVEGNTEAFF.

The rearrangement uses TRBV27 and TRBJ1-4, with 9 nucleotides matching TRBD1. CDR3 size: 14 residues. In germline, CDR1 is MNHEY, CDR2 SMNVEV (reference sequence). V dropped 8 bases and J dropped 8; count of bases not matched to a gene: 9. As DNA, the CDR3 is TGTGCCAGCCGAGACAGGGGGAGAAGAGAAAAACTGTTTTTT. This codes for CASRDRGRREKLFF.

The V call is TRBV5-1, the J call TRBJ2-7; D not resolved. V lost 4 bases, J lost 4 bases, and 21 bases lay in between. The CDR3 runs to 16 residues. Looked up from germline, CDR1 is SGHRS and CDR2 is YFSETQ. The chain's CDR3 is CASSVRAGLPLYEQYF. The CDR3 bases are TGCGCCAGCAGCGTACGGGCCGGCCTTCCCCTTTACGAGCAGTACTTC.

The V gene is TRBV27, the J gene TRBJ2-7, with TRBD1 as a possible D gene (6 bases). Germline V gene data show CDR1 as MNHEY and CDR2 as SMNVEV (reference sequence). There are 16 residues in the CDR3. Between the trimmed V and J ends, which lost 5 bases and 0 bases, there was a span of 17 bases. The CDR3 loop is CASSTIPLTGSYEQYF. CDR3 DNA: TGTGCCAGCAGTACCATACCTTTGACAGGCTCCTACGAGCAGTACTTC.

This clone has just one count. This chain joins TRBV27 and TRBJ1-1; D gene unclear. CDR3 length equals 13 residues. Per germline, CDR1 MNHEY and CDR2 SMNVEV (reference sequence). Trimming removed 3 bases at V and 4 bases at J, with 9 bases between. CDR3 bases: TGTGCCAGCAGTTTCTCGGCGGGCACTGAAGCTTTCTTT. Amino acids: CASSFSAGTEAFF.

The chain carries TRBV15 and TRBJ2-6; D not resolved. V was cut by 3 bases and J by 0 bases, with 3 bases left in between. The CDR3 contains 14 residues. Germline values: CDR1 LNHNV, CDR2 YYDKDF (reference sequence). CDR3 protein: CATSSDSGANVLTF. DNA for the CDR3: TGTGCCACCAGCAGCGACTCTGGGGCCAACGTCCTGACTTTC.

This chain links TRBV4-2 with TRBJ2-6; weak D call: TRBD2 (5 bases). Germline V gives CDR1 LGHNA, CDR2 YNFKEQ. The length of the CDR3 is 16 residues. V was cut by 2 bases and J by 3 bases, with 11 bases left in between. CDR3 DNA sequence: TGTGCCAGCAGCCAATACGATCGGGATGGGGCCAACGTCCTGACTTTC. This gives the protein CASSQYDRDGANVLTF.

V and J are TRBV2 and TRBJ1-4; D is unclear. CDR3 size: 15 residues. CDR1 and CDR2 (germline): SNHLY, FYNNEI. V was pared by 3 bases and J by 4 bases, with 12 bases between. The CDR3 bases are TGTGCCAGCAGTGACCCGAACAGCCTTAATGAAAAACTGTTTTTT. It is translated as CASSDPNSLNEKLFF.

With regard to this clone: Without the conserved terminal phenylalanine or tryptophan, this CDR3 likely stems from a read error. The chain uses TRBV27 and TRBJ1-2, with D possibly matching TRBD1 (6 bases). The CDR3 covers 12 residues. Germline CDR1 is MNHEY and CDR2 is SMNVEV (reference sequence). V gave up 7 bases and J gave up 4 bases, with 10 bases separating them. The CDR3 sequence is CASNRVVYGYTL. CDR3 in DNA: TGTGCCAGCAACAGGGTTGTCTATGGCTACACCCTC.

This clone was found once. This chain joins TRBV5-5 and TRBJ1-1, with D hard to call. The V end lost 2 bases, the J end lost 1 base, and 9 bases lay between the germline ends. Germline values: CDR1 SGHKS, CDR2 YYEKEE (reference sequence). The CDR3 sequence is 14 residues long. The CDR3 here is CASSFKHPNTEAFF. The CDR3 coding sequence is TGTGCCAGCAGCTTTAAACACCCGAACACTGAAGCTTTCTTT.

This clone is a singleton in its sample. The chain recombines TRBV4-2 with TRBJ2-7, with 7 bases that match TRBD1. V dropped 2 bases and J dropped 3; count of bases not matched to a gene: 4. The CDR3 runs 14 residues. Germline V CDR1 and CDR2: LGHNA, YNFKEQ. The DNA of the CDR3 is TGTGCCAGCAGCCAACCGGGACAGATCTACGAGCAGTACTTC. Residues: CASSQPGQIYEQYF.

The V gene is TRBV30, the J gene TRBJ1-2; D remains unclear. Trimming removed 3 bases from V and 8 bases from J, with 10 bases in between. CDR3 length: 11 residues. Germline assignment: CDR1 GTSNPN and CDR2 SVGIG (reference sequence). This CDR3 reads CAWRTRGGYTF. CDR3 DNA sequence: TGTGCCTGGAGGACAAGAGGAGGCTACACCTTC.

This sequence joins TRBV6-5 and TRBJ2-7; D gene unclear. Germline-derived CDR1 and CDR2 are MNHEY and SVGAGI. The CDR3 covers 13 residues. Deletions cut 5 bases from V and 1 base from J, with 9 bases between. CDR3 protein: CASSTTISYEQYF. The CDR3 DNA reads as TGTGCCAGCAGTACCACAATATCCTACGAGCAGTACTTC.

The chain carries TRBV27 and TRBJ2-3; 9 bases align to TRBD2. CDR1 MNHEY and CDR2 SMNVEV come from the germline V gene (reference sequence). The length of the CDR3 is 15 residues. Unmatched junction bases numbered 3, after V lost 4 bases and J lost 1 base. In nucleotides, the CDR3 is TGTGCCAGCAGTTCCGCTAGCGGGGGCACAGATACGCAGTATTTT. It encodes CASSSASGGTDTQYF.

The chain uses TRBV5-8 and TRBJ1-2, with D possibly TRBD1 on 5 matching bases. CDR3 length equals 13 residues. V dropped 7 bases and J dropped 3 bases, with 13 bases sitting between them. Germline values: CDR1 SGHTS, CDR2 YDEGEE. The CDR3 DNA is TGTGCCAGCGTCATGGGACTCGACTATGGCTACACCTTC. Translation gives CASVMGLDYGYTF.

The V gene is TRBV2, the J gene TRBJ1-3, with 7 bases that match TRBD1. The CDR3 totals 18 residues. Germline V lookup: CDR1 SNHLY, CDR2 FYNNEI. V was pared by 10 bases and J by 3 bases, with 21 bases of the junction left unmatched. The CDR3 spells CATSFTRDRGGYGNTIYF. The CDR3 region has the DNA TGTGCCACCAGCTTCACACGGGACCGAGGGGGCTATGGAAACACCATATATTTT.

The chain uses TRBV19 and TRBJ1-1, with a weak D call TRBD1 (5 bases). Germline CDR1 reads LNHDA; CDR2 reads SQIVND (reference sequence). V was cut by 0 bases and J by 12 bases, with 20 bases left in between. The CDR3 spans 15 residues. The CDR3 protein is CASSIDLGQAVIPFF. The CDR3 nucleotides are TGTGCCAGTAGTATAGATCTAGGACAAGCAGTGATTCCTTTCTTT.

This clone was seen a single time. The CDR3 DNA reads TGTGCCAGCAGCTCCCGCTCTAGCGGCAGCACAGATACGCAGTATTTT. Its protein product is CASSSRSSGSTDTQYF. This chain joins TRBV13 and TRBJ2-3, with 7 bases lining up with TRBD2. This CDR3 comprises 16 residues. The V and J ends lost 4 bases and 0 bases, in that order; junction bases with no gene match: 7. Germline V CDR1 and CDR2: PRHDT, FYEKMQ (reference sequence).

CDR3 nucleotides: TGTGCCTGGAGTGTACCCAGACGGTTCCAAGAGACCCAGTACTTC. Residues: CAWSVPRRFQETQYF. The genes are TRBV30 and TRBJ2-5; D is unresolved. The length of the CDR3 is 15 residues. Looked up from germline, CDR1 is GTSNPN and CDR2 is SVGIG (reference sequence). V was pared by 0 bases and J by 1 base, with 12 bases between.

The rearrangement joins TRBV5-5 to TRBJ2-7; 15 bases match TRBD2. CDR1 SGHKS and CDR2 YYEKEE come from the germline V gene (reference sequence). The ends lost 5 bases at V and 4 bases at J; junction bases unmatched: 4. The length of the CDR3 is 15 residues. This CDR3 reads CASRPGTSGRYEQYF. The CDR3 DNA follows: TGTGCCAGCAGACCCGGGACTAGCGGGAGGTACGAGCAGTACTTC.

This chain uses TRBV27 with TRBJ2-1; TRBD2 aligns across 9 bases. V lost 10 bases and J lost 3; bases outside the gene matches: 10. CDR3 length equals 15 residues. CDR1 and CDR2 from the germline V gene are MNHEY and SMNVEV (reference sequence). CDR3 DNA: TGTGCCACTTCATCGGGACTAGCCGTCTACAATGAGCAGTTCTTC. This sequence encodes CATSSGLAVYNEQFF.

This chain joins TRBV5-6 and TRBJ1-2; a possible D gene is TRBD1 (5 bases). Germline V lookup: CDR1 SGHDT, CDR2 YYEEEE. The CDR3 consists of 14 residues. The V gene lost 2 bases and the J gene lost 8 bases, with 16 bases spanning the gap. The CDR3 loop is CASSFGTDTYGYTF. CDR3 sequence (DNA): TGTGCCAGCAGCTTCGGGACCGATACCTACGGCTACACCTTC. Full variable domain (missing parts from reference TRBV5-6 and TRBJ1-2): DAGVTQSPTHLIKTRGQQVTLRCSPKSGHDTVSWYQQALGQGPQFIFQYYEEEERQRGNFPDRFSGHQFPNYSSELNVNALLLGDSALYLCASSFGTDTYGYTFGSGTRLTVV.

The rearrangement links TRBV2 to TRBJ1-1; TRBD1 aligns across 8 bases. CDR1 and CDR2 from the germline V gene are SNHLY and FYNNEI. This CDR3 is 16 amino acids long. J lost 0 bases, V lost 5 bases, and 8 bases had no gene match. CDR3 residues: CASSWDRNLMNTEAFF. In nucleotides, the CDR3 is TGTGCCAGCAGTTGGGACAGGAACCTCATGAACACTGAAGCTTTCTTT. Combining the CDR3 with reference TRBV2 and TRBJ1-1 gives the whole variable domain EPEVTQTPSHQVTQMGQEVILRCVPISNHLYFYWYRQILGQKVEFLVSFYNNEISEKSEIFDDQFSVERPDGSNFTLKIRSTKLEDSAMYFCASSWDRNLMNTEAFFGQGTRLTVV.

This clone was found once. V usage is TRBV10-3 and J usage is TRBJ2-3; 9 bases agree with TRBD2. The CDR3 contains 17 residues. Germline assignment: CDR1 ENHRY and CDR2 SYGVKD. V lost 4 bases to trimming and J lost 4 bases; unmatched junction nucleotides: 12. CDR3 amino acids: CAISVQKRGAPSDTQYF. The DNA for the CDR3 is TGTGCCATCAGTGTCCAGAAGCGGGGGGCGCCGTCAGATACGCAGTATTTT.